A selection of T cell receptor beta chains follows, all from one sample in a study of cytomegalovirus exposure and HLA in healthy donors. The table came from immunoSEQ multiplex PCR; TCRdb's copy has only in-frame clones and leaves some out. The specimen's table records 110,000 to 150,000 clones. Sequences were obtained from PBMCs. The receptors shown here come from a male donor in good health and CMV-seronegative. Each CDR3 is given with its conserved first and last residue. Fields, in order: V gene, J gene, D gene, CDR3 DNA, CDR3 protein. The D gene is left open where the match is weak.

V: TRBV25-1; J: TRBJ1-1; D: -; DNA: TGTGCCAGCAAAAGTGGGACACGAAAGAACACTGAAGCTTTCTTT; CDR3: CASKSGTRKNTEAFF
V: TRBV4-1; J: TRBJ2-7; D: -; DNA: TGCGCCAGCAGCCAAGACGACCGGAGCTACGAGCAGTACTTC; CDR3: CASSQDDRSYEQYF
V: TRBV28; J: TRBJ1-3; D: -; DNA: TGTGCCAGCAGTTTGGTGGCAGGGCCTGGAAACACCATATATTTT; CDR3: CASSLVAGPGNTIYF
V: TRBV7-2; J: TRBJ2-3; D: -; DNA: TGTGCCAGCAGCTTATCGGCTAGCCCCACAGATACGCAGTATTTT; CDR3: CASSLSASPTDTQYF
V: TRBV27; J: TRBJ2-2; D: TRBD1; DNA: TGTGCCAGCAGTAGGGGGGACAGGGTGAACACCGGGGAGCTGTTTTTT; CDR3: CASSRGDRVNTGELFF
V: TRBV4-1; J: TRBJ2-1; D: -; DNA: TGCGCCAGCAGCCCTGACTTCAACCGGGGCAATGAGCAGTTCTTC; CDR3: CASSPDFNRGNEQFF
V: TRBV7-9; J: TRBJ1-1; D: TRBD1; DNA: TGTGCCAGCAGCAAAAGACAGGGCGAAGGCACTGAAGCTTTCTTT; CDR3: CASSKRQGEGTEAFF
V: TRBV7-9; J: TRBJ1-1; D: -; DNA: TGTGCCAGCAGCTCTCCACTTGACAGTGAAGCTTTCTTT; CDR3: CASSSPLDSEAFF
V: TRBV5-8; J: TRBJ1-2; D: -; DNA: TGTGCCAGCAGCTCCCCCGGGACACCGTATGGCTACACCTTC; CDR3: CASSSPGTPYGYTF
V: TRBV5-1; J: TRBJ2-2; D: -; DNA: TGCGCCAGCAGCCTAAACACCGGGGAGCTGTTTTTT; CDR3: CASSLNTGELFF
V: TRBV30; J: TRBJ1-4; D: -; DNA: TGTGCCTGGAGTGAGGAACAGGGTATACTTGCAACTAATGAAAAACTGTTTTTT; CDR3: CAWSEEQGILATNEKLFF
V: TRBV6-1; J: TRBJ1-6; D: TRBD1; DNA: TGTGCCAGCAGCGTCGGGACAGGGAGCGACTCACCCCTCCACTTT; CDR3: CASSVGTGSDSPLHF
V: TRBV19; J: TRBJ2-7; D: TRBD1; DNA: TGTGCCAGTAGCTGGACAGGGGGTGCCTACGAGCAGTACTTC; CDR3: CASSWTGGAYEQYF
V: TRBV5-1; J: TRBJ1-1; D: -; DNA: TGCGCCAGCATTAGGGGAGGAGGGAACACTGAAGCTTTCTTT; CDR3: CASIRGGGNTEAFF
V: TRBV19; J: TRBJ2-1; D: TRBD2; DNA: TGTGCCAGTAGTTTGACTAGCGGGAGGAATGAGCAGTTCTTC; CDR3: CASSLTSGRNEQFF
V: TRBV5-6; J: TRBJ1-2; D: TRBD1; DNA: TGTGCCAGCAGCTCCGGACAGGGACTCTATGGCTACACCTTC; CDR3: CASSSGQGLYGYTF
V: TRBV4-3; J: TRBJ1-2; D: TRBD1; DNA: TGCGCCAGCAGCCTCGGACAGGGCAACTATGGCTACACCTTC; CDR3: CASSLGQGNYGYTF
V: TRBV4-3; J: TRBJ1-1; D: -; DNA: TGCGCCAGCAGCCAAGTCGCTTTGGGCAGGACAAGAAACACTGAAGCTTTCTTT; CDR3: CASSQVALGRTRNTEAFF
V: TRBV30; J: TRBJ2-4; D: -; DNA: TGTGCCTGGGACATGAGAGGGAACGCCTCTGTAGCCAAAAACATTCAGTACTTC; CDR3: CAWDMRGNASVAKNIQYF
V: TRBV7-6; J: TRBJ1-1; D: -; DNA: TGTGCCAGCAGCGTGAGTTTGAACACTGAAGCTTTCTTT; CDR3: CASSVSLNTEAFF
V: TRBV19; J: TRBJ2-3; D: TRBD1; DNA: TGTGCCAGTACCCACCCGAGGGGACAGGGGTCAGATACGCAGTATTTT; CDR3: CASTHPRGQGSDTQYF
V: TRBV28; J: TRBJ1-6; D: TRBD1; DNA: TGTGCCAGCAGTTTCGGTACAGGGGTCTCACCCCTCCACTTT; CDR3: CASSFGTGVSPLHF
V: TRBV13; J: TRBJ2-5; D: TRBD2; DNA: TGTGCCAGCAGCTCTCGGACTAGCGGGGGCCAAGAGACCCAGTACTTC; CDR3: CASSSRTSGGQETQYF
V: TRBV29-1; J: TRBJ2-7; D: -; DNA: TGCAGCGTTGCAATGGTCCAAGGAGAACCAACCTACGAGCAGTACTTC; CDR3: CSVAMVQGEPTYEQYF
V: TRBV30; J: TRBJ2-1; D: TRBD2; DNA: TGTGCCTGGAGTCTCCCCGGACTAGCGGGAGTCGGGGAGCAGTTCTTC; CDR3: CAWSLPGLAGVGEQFF
V: TRBV7-9; J: TRBJ1-6; D: -; DNA: TGTGCCAGCAGCTTACTCAGGGGCAATTCACCCCTCCACTTT; CDR3: CASSLLRGNSPLHF
V: TRBV10-3; J: TRBJ2-7; D: -; DNA: TGTGCCATCAGTGAATGGAGAAAGGGGCCCCAGTACGAGCAGTACTTC; CDR3: CAISEWRKGPQYEQYF
V: TRBV19; J: TRBJ2-2; D: -; DNA: TGTGCCAGTAGTGGGGGCGGGAGAGACACCGGGGAGCTGTTTTTT; CDR3: CASSGGGRDTGELFF
V: TRBV27; J: TRBJ2-2; D: -; DNA: TGTGCCAGCAGTTTAGTCTATGACACCGGGGAGCTGTTTTTT; CDR3: CASSLVYDTGELFF